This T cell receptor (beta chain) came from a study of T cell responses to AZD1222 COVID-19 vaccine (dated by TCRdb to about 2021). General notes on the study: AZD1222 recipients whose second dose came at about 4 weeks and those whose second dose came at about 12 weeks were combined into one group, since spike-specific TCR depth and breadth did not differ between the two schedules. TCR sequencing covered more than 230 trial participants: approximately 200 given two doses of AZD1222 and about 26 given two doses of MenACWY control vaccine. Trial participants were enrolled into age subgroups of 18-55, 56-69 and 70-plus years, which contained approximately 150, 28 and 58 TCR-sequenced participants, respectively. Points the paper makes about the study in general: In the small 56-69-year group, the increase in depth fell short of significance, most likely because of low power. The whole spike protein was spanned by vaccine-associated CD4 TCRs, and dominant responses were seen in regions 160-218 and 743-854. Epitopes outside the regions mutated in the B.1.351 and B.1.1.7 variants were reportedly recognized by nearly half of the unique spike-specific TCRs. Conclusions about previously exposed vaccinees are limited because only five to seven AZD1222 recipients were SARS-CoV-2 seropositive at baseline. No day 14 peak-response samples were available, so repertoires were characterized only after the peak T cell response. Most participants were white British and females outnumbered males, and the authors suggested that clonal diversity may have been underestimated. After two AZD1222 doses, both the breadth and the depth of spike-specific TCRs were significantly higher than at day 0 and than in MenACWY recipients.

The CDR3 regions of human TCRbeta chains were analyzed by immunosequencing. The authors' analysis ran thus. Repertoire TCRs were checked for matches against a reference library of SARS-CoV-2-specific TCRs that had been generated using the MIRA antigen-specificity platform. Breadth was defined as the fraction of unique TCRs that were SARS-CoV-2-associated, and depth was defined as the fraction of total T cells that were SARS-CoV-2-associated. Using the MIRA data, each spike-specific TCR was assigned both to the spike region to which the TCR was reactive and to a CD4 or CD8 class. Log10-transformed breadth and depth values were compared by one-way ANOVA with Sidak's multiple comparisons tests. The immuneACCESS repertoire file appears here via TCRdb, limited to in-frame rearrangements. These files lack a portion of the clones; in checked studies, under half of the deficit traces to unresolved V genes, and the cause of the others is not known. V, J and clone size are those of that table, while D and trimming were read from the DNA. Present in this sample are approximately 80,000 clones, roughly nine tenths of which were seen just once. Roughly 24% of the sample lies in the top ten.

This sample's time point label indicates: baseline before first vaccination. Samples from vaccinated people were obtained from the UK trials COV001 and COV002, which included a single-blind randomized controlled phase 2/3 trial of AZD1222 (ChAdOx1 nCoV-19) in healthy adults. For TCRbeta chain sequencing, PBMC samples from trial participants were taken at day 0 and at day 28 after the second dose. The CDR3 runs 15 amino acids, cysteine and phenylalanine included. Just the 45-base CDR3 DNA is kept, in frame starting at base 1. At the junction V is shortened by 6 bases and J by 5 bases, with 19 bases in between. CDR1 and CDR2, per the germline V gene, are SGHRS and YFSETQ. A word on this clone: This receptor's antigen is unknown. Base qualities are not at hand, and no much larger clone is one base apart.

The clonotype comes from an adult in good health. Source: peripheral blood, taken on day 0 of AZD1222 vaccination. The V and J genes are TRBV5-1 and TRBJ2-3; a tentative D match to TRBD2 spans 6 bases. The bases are TGCGCCAGCACAAAGAGAGGCGGGGTTGGAGATACGCAGTATTTT. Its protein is CASTKRGGVGDTQYF.